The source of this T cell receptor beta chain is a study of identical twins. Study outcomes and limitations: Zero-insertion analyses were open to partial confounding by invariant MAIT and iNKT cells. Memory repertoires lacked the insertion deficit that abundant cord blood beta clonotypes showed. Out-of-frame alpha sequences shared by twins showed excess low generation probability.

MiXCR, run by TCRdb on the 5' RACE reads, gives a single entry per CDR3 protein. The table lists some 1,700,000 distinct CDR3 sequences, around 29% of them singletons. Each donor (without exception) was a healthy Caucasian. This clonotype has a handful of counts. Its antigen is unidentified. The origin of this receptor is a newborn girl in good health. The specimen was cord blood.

The CDR3 sequence: CASSDRLWSSYNEQFF. The CDR3 DNA reads as TGTGCCAGCAGTGATAGACTGTGGAGCTCCTACAATGAGCAGTTCTTC. V and J are TRBV6-1 and TRBJ2-1; D uncertain. There are 16 residues in the CDR3. V lost 3 bases and J lost 0, with 12 bases in between. Germline V gene lookup returns CDR1 MNHNS and CDR2 SASEGT.